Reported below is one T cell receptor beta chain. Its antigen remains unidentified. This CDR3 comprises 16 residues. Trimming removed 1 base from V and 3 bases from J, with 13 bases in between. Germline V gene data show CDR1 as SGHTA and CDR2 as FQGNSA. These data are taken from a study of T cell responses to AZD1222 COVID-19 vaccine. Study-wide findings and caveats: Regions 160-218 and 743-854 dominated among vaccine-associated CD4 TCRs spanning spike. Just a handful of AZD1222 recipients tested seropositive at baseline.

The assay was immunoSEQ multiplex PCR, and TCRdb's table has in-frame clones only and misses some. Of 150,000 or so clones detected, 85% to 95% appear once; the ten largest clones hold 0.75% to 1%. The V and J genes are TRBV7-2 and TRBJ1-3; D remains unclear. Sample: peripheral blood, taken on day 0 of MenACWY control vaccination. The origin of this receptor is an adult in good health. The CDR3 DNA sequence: TGTGCCAGCAGCTTAGTTGGGTCGGGCTTTGGAAACACCATATATTTT. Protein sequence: CASSLVGSGFGNTIYF.